Shown below are 10 T cell receptor beta chains from a single sample sequenced in a study of blood T cell repertoires in COVID-19. Profiling relied on immunoSEQ multiplex PCR, and the TCRdb table lists in-frame clones only, not all of them. This sample carries 200,000 or so clones, almost 90% of them seen once, and the ten largest clones take 2.7%. Input material: peripheral blood. The receptors were sampled from a woman aged 60-75 years with acute or convalescent COVID-19.

V and J are TRBV5-1 and TRBJ2-1; D gene uncertain. Trimming left V 1 base short and J 4 bases short, with 9 bases between. Germline values: CDR1 SGHRS, CDR2 YFSETQ. The CDR3 runs 14 residues. For the CDR3, the DNA is TGCGCCAGCAGCTTGCTTGGCGGTTACAATGAGCAGTTCTTC. Translation gives CASSLLGGYNEQFF.

The chain has TRBV5-1 and TRBJ1-1, with 7 positions matching TRBD1. Looked up from germline, CDR1 is SGHRS and CDR2 is YFSETQ. V dropped 4 bases and J dropped 7; count of bases not matched to a gene: 4. The CDR3 consists of 12 residues. CDR3 sequence (DNA): TGCGCCAGCAGCCCTGGGACAGTTGAAGCTTTCTTT. This translates into CASSPGTVEAFF.

The CDR3 protein is CASSPQGEGYEQYF. CDR3 in DNA: TGTGCCAGCTCACCACAGGGAGAAGGGTACGAGCAGTACTTC. This rearrangement joins TRBV18 to TRBJ2-7; D may be TRBD2 (5 bases). The germline CDR1 and CDR2 sequences are KGHSH and LQKENI. The length of the CDR3 is 14 residues. V shed 1 base and J shed 4 bases, with 11 bases lying between them.

V is TRBV3-1 (or the pseudogene TRBV3-2) and J is TRBJ2-2; TRBD2 agrees at 7 bases. The CDR3 extends over 14 amino acids. Looked up from germline, CDR1 is LGHDT and CDR2 is YNNKEL (reference sequence). Trimming at V came to 4 bases and at J to 7 bases, leaving 6 bases not matched to a gene. The CDR3 nucleotides read TGTGCCAGCAGCCGACTAGCCTTCGGCGGGGAGCTGTTTTTT. This gives the protein CASSRLAFGGELFF.

V and J are TRBV27 and TRBJ1-1, with D perhaps TRBD1 (5 bases). The CDR3 has 14 amino acids. CDR1 and CDR2 (germline): MNHEY, SMNVEV (reference sequence). V lost 5 bases and J 6 bases, leaving 16 bases between the germline ends. The CDR3 sequence is CASSQNGGVAEAFF. In DNA form, the CDR3 reads TGTGCCAGCAGTCAGAATGGGGGGGTGGCTGAAGCTTTCTTT.

This chain connects TRBV14 to TRBJ2-6; D remains unclear. CDR3 length equals 13 residues. Trimming took 6 bases from V and 0 from J, leaving 3 bases between them. The germline gives CDR1 SGHDN, CDR2 FVKESK. The CDR3: CASSYSGANVLTF. CDR3 bases: TGTGCCAGCAGTTACTCTGGGGCCAACGTCCTGACTTTC. Using reference TRBV14 and TRBJ2-6 for the parts outside the CDR3, the full variable domain is EAGVTQFPSHSVIEKGQTVTLRCDPISGHDNLYWYRRVMGKEIKFLLHFVKESKQDESGMPNNRFLAERTGGTYSTLKVQPAELEDSGVYFCASSYSGANVLTFGAGSRLTVL.

The chain links TRBV6-5 to TRBJ1-2; D is unresolved. V lost 6 bases and J 4 bases, leaving 6 bases between the germline ends. Looked up from germline, CDR1 is MNHEY and CDR2 is SVGAGI. The CDR3 consists of 11 residues. The CDR3, as DNA: TGTGCCAGCAGCCCGGGCTATGGCTACACCTTC. This translates into CASSPGYGYTF.

This chain connects TRBV20-1 to TRBJ2-1, with D possibly being TRBD2 (6 bases). This CDR3 region has 15 residues. In germline, CDR1 is DFQATT, CDR2 SNEGSKA (reference sequence). The V end lost 3 bases, the J end lost 4 bases, and 16 bases lay between the germline ends. CDR3 sequence: CSASPPGLFYNEQFF. In DNA, the CDR3 is TGCAGTGCTAGTCCCCCGGGACTGTTTTACAATGAGCAGTTCTTC.

This clone was observed a single time. The chain couples TRBV20-1 to TRBJ1-1; D gene ambiguous. The CDR3 contains 11 residues. In germline, CDR1 is DFQATT, CDR2 SNEGSKA (reference sequence). With 5 bases removed from V and 0 bases from J, the gap between germline ends came to 4 bases. The CDR3 reads CSALLNTEAFF. In DNA form, the CDR3 reads TGCAGTGCTCTATTGAACACTGAAGCTTTCTTT.

The genes are TRBV29-1 and TRBJ1-5; perhaps TRBD1 as D (5 bases). The CDR3 contains 14 residues. The V end was cut by 5 bases, the J end by 2 bases, with 13 bases between. CDR1 and CDR2 (germline): SQVTM, ANQGSEA. The CDR3 DNA follows: TGCAGCGTTAGGACGGGGGGAGGCAATCAGCCCCAGCATTTT. It specifies CSVRTGGGNQPQHF.